Below, one TCR beta chain is given with its context. Its specificity is not known. The sample belongs to a study of Graves' ophthalmopathy and Graves' hyperthyroidism. Study-level results: Blood also contained most of the expanded thyroid clonotypes above 0.001 frequency.

The CDR3 loop spans 14 amino acids. Germline CDR1 reads SGHTA; CDR2 reads FQGTGA. Amplification from RNA transcripts yielded the TCR beta CDR3 regions. After a first-round RT-PCR with HTBI primers, a second-round multiplex PCR was run. Via MiXCR, TCRdb re-called the multiplex PCR reads, giving one row per CDR3 protein. The table has 1 million to 1.3 million distinct CDR3 sequences, roughly two fifths seen once. The sequence was collected from an adult man with Graves' hyperthyroidism. Sequencing used peripheral blood or thyroid tissue (not recorded which). The chain recombines TRBV7-3 with TRBJ2-7, with TRBD2 matching 11 bases. Near its end, the DNA agrees better with TRBJ2-5, so the J call may be wrong. CDR3 amino acids: CASSLTGTSGTQYF. For the CDR3, the DNA is TGTGCCAGCAGCTTGACCGGGACTAGCGGGACCCAGTACTTC.